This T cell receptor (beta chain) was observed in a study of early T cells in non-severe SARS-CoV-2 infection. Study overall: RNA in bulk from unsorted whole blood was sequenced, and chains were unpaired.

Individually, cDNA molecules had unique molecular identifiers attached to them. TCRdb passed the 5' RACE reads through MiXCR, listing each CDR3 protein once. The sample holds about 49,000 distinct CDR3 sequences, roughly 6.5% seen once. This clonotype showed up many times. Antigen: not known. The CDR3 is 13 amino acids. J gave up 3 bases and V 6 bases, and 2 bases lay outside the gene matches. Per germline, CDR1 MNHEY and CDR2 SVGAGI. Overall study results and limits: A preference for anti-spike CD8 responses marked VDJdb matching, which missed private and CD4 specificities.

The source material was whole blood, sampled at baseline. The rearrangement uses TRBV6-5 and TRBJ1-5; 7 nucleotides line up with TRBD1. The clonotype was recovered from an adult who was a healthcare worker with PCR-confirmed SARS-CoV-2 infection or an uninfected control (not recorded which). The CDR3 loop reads CASSGQVNQPQHF. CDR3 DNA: TGTGCCAGCAGCGGACAGGTCAATCAGCCCCAGCATTTT.